This T cell receptor (beta chain) was documented in a study of immune characterization of retroperitoneal liposarcoma. This CDR3 has 14 residues. Germline CDR1 is MNHNS and CDR2 is SASEGT. This clonotype is large. Each CDR3 protein gets one entry after TCRdb re-called the PCR reads with MiXCR. Of about 1,300 distinct CDR3 sequences detected, around 40% appear once; the ten largest clones hold roughly 45%. This TCR came from a male donor with retroperitoneal liposarcoma. The rearrangement joins TRBV6-1 to TRBJ2-1, with 8 bases lining up with TRBD1. The J call is uncertain, as TRBJ2-7 better fits the DNA end. Sequencing was carried out using tumor tissue. CDR3 residues: CASRRDRRAHEQYF. The CDR3 DNA reads as TGTGCCAGCAGACGGGACAGGAGGGCCCACGAGCAGTACTTC.